The clone carrying this T cell receptor (beta chain) showed up just a few times. As yet, its antigen is unknown. Per the germline V gene, CDR1 is KGHSH and CDR2 is LQKENI. With 6 bases clipped from V and 0 bases from J, the junction kept 7 bases outside the gene matches. The CDR3 runs 16 residues. This specimen comes from a study of cytomegalovirus exposure and HLA in healthy donors. In nominal health when sampled, donors likely had unrecorded immune exposures nonetheless. Study conclusions and caveats: The investigators catalogued under 200 TCR beta chains as cytomegalovirus-associated.

With 60 Vbeta and 13 Jbeta primers, the PCR was carried out. Sequencing was performed with immunoSEQ multiplex PCR; in TCRdb, only in-frame clones are kept and a portion is missing. The sample carries under 200,000 clones, roughly 80% recorded once. Sequenced: PBMCs. The rearrangement joins TRBV18 to TRBJ1-4, with 7 bases lining up with TRBD1. This clonotype originated in a man between 25 and 39 years old in good health and CMV-seropositive. The CDR3 sequence: CASSRDSVATNEKLFF. The CDR3 nucleotides are TGTGCCAGCTCCCGGGACAGCGTTGCAACTAATGAAAAACTGTTTTTT.